The T cell receptor (beta chain) under discussion was sequenced for a study of HIV-infected children after antiretroviral therapy interruption. Across the study: Four children interrupted treatment; four stayed on continuous treatment.

A 3' RACE protocol on RNA, with unique molecular identifiers, produced the TCR library. TCRdb passed the 3' RACE reads through MiXCR, listing each CDR3 protein once. The sample gives 40,000 to 50,000 distinct CDR3 sequences, roughly 4.5% of which show up once; approximately 0.7% is in the top ten. Treatment indicated: PENTA 11 planned treatment interruption arm or continuous ART arm. At least 24 weeks of at least three-drug ART, in children 2 to 15 years. Naive CD4+ CD45RA+ CD45RO- T cells were sorted from thawed PBMCs. This clonotype was counted at least ten times. V dropped 7 bases and J dropped 2; count of bases not matched to a gene: 8. There are 15 residues in the CDR3.

The specimen was CD45RA+ CD4+ T cells from PBMCs, pooled from several time points, collected from a donor given antiretroviral therapy, either interrupted or continuous. Subset defined: naive CD4+ CD45RA+ CD45RO- T cells. This receptor was taken from a pool of human donors with HIV. The V gene is TRBV12-3 or TRBV12-4, the J gene TRBJ1-5; TRBD1 agrees at 7 bases. The CDR3 coding sequence is TGTGCCAGCAAGGGAGGGGGCTCAGGCAATCAGCCCCAGCATTTT. This gives the protein CASKGGGSGNQPQHF.